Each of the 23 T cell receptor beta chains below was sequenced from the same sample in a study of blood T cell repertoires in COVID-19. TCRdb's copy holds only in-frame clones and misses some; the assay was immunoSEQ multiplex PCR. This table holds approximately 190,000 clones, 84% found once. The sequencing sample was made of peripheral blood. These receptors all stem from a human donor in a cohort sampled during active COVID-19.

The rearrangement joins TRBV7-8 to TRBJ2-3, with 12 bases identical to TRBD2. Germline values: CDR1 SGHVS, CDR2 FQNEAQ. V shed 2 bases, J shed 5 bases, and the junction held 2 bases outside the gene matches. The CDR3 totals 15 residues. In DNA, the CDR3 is TGTGCCAGCAGCTTAATGACTAGCGGGGGAGATACGCAGTATTTT. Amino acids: CASSLMTSGGDTQYF.

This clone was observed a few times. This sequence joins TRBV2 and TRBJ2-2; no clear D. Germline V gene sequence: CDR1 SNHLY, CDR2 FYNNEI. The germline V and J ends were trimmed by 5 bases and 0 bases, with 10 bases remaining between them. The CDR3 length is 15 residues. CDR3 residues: CASSSAEPNTGELFF. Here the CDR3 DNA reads TGTGCCAGCAGTTCGGCGGAGCCGAACACCGGGGAGCTGTTTTTT.

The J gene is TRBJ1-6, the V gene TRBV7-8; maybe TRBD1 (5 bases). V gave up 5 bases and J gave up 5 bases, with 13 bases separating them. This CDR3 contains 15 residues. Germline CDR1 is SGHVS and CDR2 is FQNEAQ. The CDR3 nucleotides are TGTGCCAGCAGCCCAGGGAACCCTAATAATTCACCCCTCCACTTT. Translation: CASSPGNPNNSPLHF.

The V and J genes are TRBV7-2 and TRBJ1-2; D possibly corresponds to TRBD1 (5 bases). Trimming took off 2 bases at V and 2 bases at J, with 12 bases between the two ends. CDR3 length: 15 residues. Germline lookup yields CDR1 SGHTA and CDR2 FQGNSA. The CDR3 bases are TGTGCCAGCAGCTTAATGCGGGGCCGGAACTATGGCTACACCTTC. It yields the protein CASSLMRGRNYGYTF.

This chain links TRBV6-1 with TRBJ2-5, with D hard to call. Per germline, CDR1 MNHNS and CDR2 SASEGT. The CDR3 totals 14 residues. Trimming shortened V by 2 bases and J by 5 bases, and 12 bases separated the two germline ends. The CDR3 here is CASSESPAGETQYF. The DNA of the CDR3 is TGTGCCAGCAGTGAATCGCCCGCCGGGGAGACCCAGTACTTC.

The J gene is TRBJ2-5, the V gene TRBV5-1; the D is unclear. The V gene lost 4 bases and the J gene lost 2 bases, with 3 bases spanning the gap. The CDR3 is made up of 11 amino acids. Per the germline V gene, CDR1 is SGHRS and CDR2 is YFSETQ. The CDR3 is CASSAQETQYF. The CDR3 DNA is TGCGCCAGCAGCGCGCAAGAGACCCAGTACTTC.

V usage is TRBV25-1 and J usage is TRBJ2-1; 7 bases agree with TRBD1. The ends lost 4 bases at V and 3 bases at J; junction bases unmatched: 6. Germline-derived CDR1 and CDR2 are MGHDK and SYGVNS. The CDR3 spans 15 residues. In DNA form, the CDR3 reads TGTGCCAGCAGTGGACAGGGAACAAACTACAATGAGCAGTTCTTC. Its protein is CASSGQGTNYNEQFF.

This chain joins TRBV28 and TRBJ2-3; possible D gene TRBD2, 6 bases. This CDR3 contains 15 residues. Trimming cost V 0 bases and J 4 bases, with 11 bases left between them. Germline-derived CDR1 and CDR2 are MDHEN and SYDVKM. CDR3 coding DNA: TGTGCCAGCAGTTTATGGCGGGATTCATCAGATACGCAGTATTTT. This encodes CASSLWRDSSDTQYF. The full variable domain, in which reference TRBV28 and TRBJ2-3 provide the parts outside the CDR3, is DVKVTQSSRYLVKRTGEKVFLECVQDMDHENMFWYRQDPGLGLRLIYFSYDVKMKEKGDIPEGYSVSREKKERFSLILESASTNQTSMYLCASSLWRDSSDTQYFGPGTRLTVL.

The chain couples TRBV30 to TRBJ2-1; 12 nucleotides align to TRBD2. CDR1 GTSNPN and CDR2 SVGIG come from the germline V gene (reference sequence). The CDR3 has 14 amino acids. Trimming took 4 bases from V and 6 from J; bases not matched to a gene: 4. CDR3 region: CAWTSGRGRNEQFF. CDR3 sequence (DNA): TGTGCCTGGACTAGCGGGAGGGGGCGCAATGAGCAGTTCTTC.

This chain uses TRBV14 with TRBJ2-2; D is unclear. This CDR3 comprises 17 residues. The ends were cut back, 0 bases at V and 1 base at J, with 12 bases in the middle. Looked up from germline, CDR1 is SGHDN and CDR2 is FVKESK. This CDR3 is CASSQDSPVVNTGELFF. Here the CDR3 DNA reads TGTGCCAGCAGCCAAGATTCGCCAGTTGTGAACACCGGGGAGCTGTTTTTT. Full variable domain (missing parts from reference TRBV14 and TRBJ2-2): EAGVTQFPSHSVIEKGQTVTLRCDPISGHDNLYWYRRVMGKEIKFLLHFVKESKQDESGMPNNRFLAERTGGTYSTLKVQPAELEDSGVYFCASSQDSPVVNTGELFFGEGSRLTVL.

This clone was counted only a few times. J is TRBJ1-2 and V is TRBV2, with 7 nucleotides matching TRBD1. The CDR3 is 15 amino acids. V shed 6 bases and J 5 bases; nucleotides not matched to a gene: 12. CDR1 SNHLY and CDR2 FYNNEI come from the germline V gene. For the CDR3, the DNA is TGTGCCAGCAGAGACCGGGACAGTATATCGTATGGCTACACCTTC. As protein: CASRDRDSISYGYTF. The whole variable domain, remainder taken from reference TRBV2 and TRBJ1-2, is EPEVTQTPSHQVTQMGQEVILRCVPISNHLYFYWYRQILGQKVEFLVSFYNNEISEKSEIFDDQFSVERPDGSNFTLKIRSTKLEDSAMYFCASRDRDSISYGYTFGSGTRLTVV.

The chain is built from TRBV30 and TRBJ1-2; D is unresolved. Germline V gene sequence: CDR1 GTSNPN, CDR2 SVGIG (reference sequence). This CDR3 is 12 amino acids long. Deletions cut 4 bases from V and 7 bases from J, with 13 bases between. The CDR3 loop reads CAWTRENGGYTF. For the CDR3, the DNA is TGTGCCTGGACTCGGGAAAATGGTGGCTACACCTTC.

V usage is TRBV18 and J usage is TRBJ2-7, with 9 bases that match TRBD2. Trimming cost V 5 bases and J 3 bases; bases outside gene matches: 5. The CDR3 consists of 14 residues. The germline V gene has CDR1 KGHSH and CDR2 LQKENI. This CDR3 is CASSSSGVYYEQYV. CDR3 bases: TGTGCCAGCTCATCTAGCGGGGTGTACTACGAGCAGTACGTC.

The CDR3 DNA follows: TGTGCCAGCAGCCGGAGCCGGGACACAAATGAGCAGTTCTTC. Encoded protein: CASSRSRDTNEQFF. This chain links TRBV7-8 with TRBJ2-1; weak D call: TRBD1 (6 bases). The CDR3 runs to 14 residues. Trimming pared 5 bases from V and 7 bases from J, leaving 15 bases between. Germline CDR1 is SGHVS and CDR2 is FQNEAQ. Drawing the rest from reference TRBV7-8 and TRBJ2-1, the complete variable domain is GAGVSQSPRYKVAKRGQDVALRCDPISGHVSLFWYQQALGQGPEFLTYFQNEAQLDKSGLPSDRFFAERPEGSVSTLKIQRTQQEDSAVYLCASSRSRDTNEQFFGPGTRLTVL.

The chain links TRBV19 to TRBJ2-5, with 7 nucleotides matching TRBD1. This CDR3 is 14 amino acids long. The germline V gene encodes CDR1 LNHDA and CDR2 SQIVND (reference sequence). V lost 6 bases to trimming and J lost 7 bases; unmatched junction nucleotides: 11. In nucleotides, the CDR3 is TGTGCCAGTAGCTTACAGGGGAACTTGGGGACCCAGTACTTC. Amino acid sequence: CASSLQGNLGTQYF.

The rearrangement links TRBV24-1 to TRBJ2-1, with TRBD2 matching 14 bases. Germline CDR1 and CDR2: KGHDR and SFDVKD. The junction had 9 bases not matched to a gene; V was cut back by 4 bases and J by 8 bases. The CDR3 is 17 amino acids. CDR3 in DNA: TGTGCCACCAGTGACACCGGGACTAGCGGGAGTCCGGATGAGCAGTTCTTC. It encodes CATSDTGTSGSPDEQFF.

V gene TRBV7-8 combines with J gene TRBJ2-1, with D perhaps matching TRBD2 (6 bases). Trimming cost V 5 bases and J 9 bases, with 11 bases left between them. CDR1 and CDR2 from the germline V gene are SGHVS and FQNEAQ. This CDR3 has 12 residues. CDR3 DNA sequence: TGTGCCAGCAGCCTGACTAGTGGTGAGCAGTTCTTC. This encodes CASSLTSGEQFF. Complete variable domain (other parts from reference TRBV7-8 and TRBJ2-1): GAGVSQSPRYKVAKRGQDVALRCDPISGHVSLFWYQQALGQGPEFLTYFQNEAQLDKSGLPSDRFFAERPEGSVSTLKIQRTQQEDSAVYLCASSLTSGEQFFGPGTRLTVL.

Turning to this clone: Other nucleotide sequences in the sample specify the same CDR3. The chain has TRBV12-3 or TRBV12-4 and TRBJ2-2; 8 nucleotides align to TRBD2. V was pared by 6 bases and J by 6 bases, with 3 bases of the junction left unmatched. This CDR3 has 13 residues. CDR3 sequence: CASRAREAGELFF. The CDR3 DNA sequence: TGTGCCAGCAGGGCGCGGGAGGCCGGGGAGCTGTTTTTT.

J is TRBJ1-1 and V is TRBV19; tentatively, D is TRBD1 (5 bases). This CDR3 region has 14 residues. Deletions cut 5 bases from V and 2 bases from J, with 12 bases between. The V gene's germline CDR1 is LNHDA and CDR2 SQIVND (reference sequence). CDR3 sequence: CASSYRTRNTEAFF. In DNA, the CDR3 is TGTGCCAGTAGTTACAGGACCAGAAACACTGAAGCTTTCTTT.

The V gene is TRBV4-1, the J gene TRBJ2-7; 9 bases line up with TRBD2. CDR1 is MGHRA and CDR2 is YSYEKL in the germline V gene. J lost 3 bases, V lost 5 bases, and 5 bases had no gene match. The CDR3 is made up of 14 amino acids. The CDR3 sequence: CASSTISGSYEQYF. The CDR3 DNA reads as TGCGCCAGCAGCACGATTAGCGGGAGCTACGAGCAGTACTTC.

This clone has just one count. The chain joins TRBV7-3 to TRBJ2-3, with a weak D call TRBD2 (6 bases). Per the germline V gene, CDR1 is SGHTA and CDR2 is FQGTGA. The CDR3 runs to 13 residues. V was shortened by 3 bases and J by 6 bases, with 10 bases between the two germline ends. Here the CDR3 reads CASSLEGPDTQYF. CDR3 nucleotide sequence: TGTGCCAGCAGCTTGGAGGGTCCCGATACGCAGTATTTT.

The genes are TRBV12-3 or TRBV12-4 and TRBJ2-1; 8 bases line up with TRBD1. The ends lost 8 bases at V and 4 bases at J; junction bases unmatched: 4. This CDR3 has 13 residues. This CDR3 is CASARDRYNEQFF. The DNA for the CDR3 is TGTGCCAGCGCCCGGGACAGGTACAATGAGCAGTTCTTC.

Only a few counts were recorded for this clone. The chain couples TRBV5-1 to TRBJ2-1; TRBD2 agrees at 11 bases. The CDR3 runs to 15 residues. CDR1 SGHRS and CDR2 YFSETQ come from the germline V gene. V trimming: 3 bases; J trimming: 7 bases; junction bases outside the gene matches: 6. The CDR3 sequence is CASSSSSGRMNEQFF. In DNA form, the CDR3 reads TGCGCCAGCAGCTCATCTAGCGGGAGGATGAATGAGCAGTTCTTC. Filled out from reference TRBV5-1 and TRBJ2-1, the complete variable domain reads KAGVTQTPRYLIKTRGQQVTLSCSPISGHRSVSWYQQTPGQGLQFLFEYFSETQRNKGNFPGRFSGRQFSNSRSEMNVSTLELGDSALYLCASSSSSGRMNEQFFGPGTRLTVL.